The text below deals with one T cell receptor (beta chain). This sample is part of a study of cytomegalovirus exposure and HLA in healthy donors. Vbeta (60) and Jbeta (13) primers were used in the PCR. The method was immunoSEQ multiplex PCR; TCRdb's version includes in-frame clones alone and lacks a portion of them. Of about 150,000 clones in the sample, 77% were seen once. Trimming cost V 0 bases and J 6 bases; bases outside gene matches: 4. Germline V gene data show CDR1 as SGHRS and CDR2 as YFSETQ. The CDR3 runs 15 residues. V usage is TRBV5-1 and J usage is TRBJ2-7; 12 positions match TRBD2. The sequenced sample was PBMCs. This sequence originates from a woman aged 25-40 years in good health and CMV-seropositive. This chain's CDR3 is CASSLVTSGRGEQYF. In DNA, the CDR3 is TGCGCCAGCAGCTTGGTGACTAGCGGGAGAGGCGAGCAGTACTTC.